A selection of T cell receptor beta chains follows, all from one sample in a study of T cells in localized non-small cell lung cancer. Only in-frame clones appear in the TCRdb table, and some are missing; sequencing was by immunoSEQ multiplex PCR. Among 90,000 to 95,000 clones, approximately 88% were seen once, and the ten largest hold over 12%. This specimen was peripheral blood, taken before any cancer treatment. The receptors come from a man between 35 and 75 years old with stage I squamous cell lung carcinoma. Each CDR3 is given with its conserved first and last residue. The D gene is left open where the match is weak. A row's size may be missing; if present it is once, few, many or a size class.

CDR3nt	CDR3aa	j_gene	abundance	d_gene	v_gene	len
TGTGCCAACCGCCCGGTGAGGATCGACGAGCAGTACTTC	CANRPVRIDEQYF	TRBJ2-7	-	-	TRBV19	13
TGTGCCAGCAGCTCCAACCGCGCGGGGGAGCAGTACTTC	CASSSNRAGEQYF	TRBJ2-7	-	-	TRBV7-2	13
TGTGCCAGCAGCTTAGCTGTGGGGGCGGGAGGCTACACCTTC	CASSLAVGAGGYTF	TRBJ1-2	-	-	TRBV7-2	14
TGTGCCAGCTCACCAGGGGTCGGACTTGGCACTGAAGCTTTCTTT	CASSPGVGLGTEAFF	TRBJ1-1	once	-	TRBV18	15
TGCGCCAGCAGCGTTGGCGTCCAGGGGTGGCTGGGAGCTTTCTTT	CASSVGVQGWLGAFF	TRBJ1-1	-	-	TRBV5-1	15
TGTGCCAGCAGCGGCTCCACAGTCCCGGGTACTGAAGCTTTCTTT	CASSGSTVPGTEAFF	TRBJ1-1	-	-	TRBV9	15
TGTGCCAGTAGTATAGGAGATACGCAGTATTTT	CASSIGDTQYF	TRBJ2-3	-	-	TRBV19	11
TGTGCCAGCAGCTTAGGGGACAGGGGGCAAAACTATGGCTACACCTTC	CASSLGDRGQNYGYTF	TRBJ1-2	once	TRBD1	TRBV7-2	16
TGCGCCAGCAGCCCGGGTCCCCTAGCGGGGAGCAATCAGCCCCAGCATTTT	CASSPGPLAGSNQPQHF	TRBJ1-5	-	-	TRBV5-1	17
TGTGCCAGCAGCTTAGGGTCAGCGCCCTCCTACGAGCAGTACTTC	CASSLGSAPSYEQYF	TRBJ2-7	-	-	TRBV7-2	15
TGCGCCAGCAGTCTAGGGGACGAAGGGGCTCTTTCCTACGAGCAGTACTTC	CASSLGDEGALSYEQYF	TRBJ2-7	once	-	TRBV5-1	17
TGTGCCAGTAGCGGACAGGGGAAGGCACAAGAGACCCAGTACTTC	CASSGQGKAQETQYF	TRBJ2-5	-	TRBD1	TRBV19	15
TGTGCCAGCAGCCTAGCGGGGGGGTGGCAAGAGACCCAGTACTTC	CASSLAGGWQETQYF	TRBJ2-5	once	TRBD2	TRBV6-1	15
TGTGCCAGCAGCTTGGCCCCCTTAGCGGGGGGGCACAACAATGAGCAGTTCTTC	CASSLAPLAGGHNNEQFF	TRBJ2-1	-	TRBD2	TRBV5-4	18
TGTGCCAGCAGCGTAGAAGGACAGGGTATCACCGGGGAGCTGTTTTTT	CASSVEGQGITGELFF	TRBJ2-2	-	TRBD1	TRBV9	16
TGTGCCAGCAGTCCAGGGAGTGGCTACACCTTC	CASSPGSGYTF	TRBJ1-2	-	-	TRBV6-6	11
TGTGCCAGTAGTTCCCGGACAGGCTACTCCTACGAGCAGTACTTC	CASSSRTGYSYEQYF	TRBJ2-7	-	TRBD1	TRBV19	15
TGTGCCAGCAGCTTAAGGGACGGCCCCACAGATACGCAGTATTTT	CASSLRDGPTDTQYF	TRBJ2-3	-	-	TRBV7-3	15
TGTGCCAGCACCCCTGACCGGACTTTTGGCTACACCTTC	CASTPDRTFGYTF	TRBJ1-2	-	-	TRBV6-1	13
TGCGCCAGCAGCCGCGTCGGCGGACAGGAATCTACAGGGGCCAACGTCCTGACTTTC	CASSRVGGQESTGANVLTF	TRBJ2-6	-	TRBD1	TRBV5-1	19
TGCGCCAGCAGCTTGGCCGGGGAAACCACCGGGGAGCTGTTTTTT	CASSLAGETTGELFF	TRBJ2-2	once	-	TRBV5-1	15
TGTGCCAGCAGCCATTTCGAACGGGGGATGTTCGCTAACTATGGCTACACCTTC	CASSHFERGMFANYGYTF	TRBJ1-2	-	-	TRBV4-2	18
TGTGTAAGTTTCATGAACACTGAAGCTTTCTTT	CVSFMNTEAFF	TRBJ1-1	-	-	TRBV6-5	11
TGCACCAGCAGCCCCTGTAGGGGGGTAGGCTATGGCTACACCTTC	CTSSPCRGVGYGYTF	TRBJ1-2	-	-	TRBV1	15
TGTGCCAGCAGTGAAGCCGGAAGGACTGAAGCTTTCTTT	CASSEAGRTEAFF	TRBJ1-1	few	-	TRBV6-1	13
TGTGCCAGCAGTTACCGCGATATGAGCACAGATACGCAGTATTTT	CASSYRDMSTDTQYF	TRBJ2-3	-	-	TRBV6-5	15
TGTGCCAGCAGGACAGGGGGACAGCCCCAGCATTTT	CASRTGGQPQHF	TRBJ1-5	-	TRBD1	TRBV7-9	12
TGTGCCAGCAGTTCCACTAGGGGGTCGGCCGGGGAGCTGTTTTTT	CASSSTRGSAGELFF	TRBJ2-2	-	-	TRBV6-5	15
TGTGCCAGCAGTCCCCTACAGCATCAGCCCCAGCATTTT	CASSPLQHQPQHF	TRBJ1-5	-	-	TRBV6-5	13
TGTGCCAGCAGTTACTCCGGACGTCTAGCCAAAAACATTCAGTACTTC	CASSYSGRLAKNIQYF	TRBJ2-4	-	-	TRBV6-5	16
TGCGCCAGCAGCGCTGCAGGTTATGAAGCTTTCTTT	CASSAAGYEAFF	TRBJ1-1	-	-	TRBV5-1	12
TGTGCCAGCAGCTTGAGAGGGGAGTCGGGGTATTCGAACTACGAGCAGTACTTC	CASSLRGESGYSNYEQYF	TRBJ2-7	-	-	TRBV7-4	18
TGTGCCAGCAGTAAAACAGGGAGTTTTGGTCAGCCCCAGCATTTT	CASSKTGSFGQPQHF	TRBJ1-5	-	-	TRBV2	15
TGTGCCAGCAGTTTCAGGGTCGGCTACACCTTC	CASSFRVGYTF	TRBJ1-2	-	-	TRBV28	11
TGTGCCACCAGCAGAGTATCCGGGGGCTCCTACAATGAGCAGTTCTTC	CATSRVSGGSYNEQFF	TRBJ2-1	few	-	TRBV15	16
TGTGCCAGCAGTGCGGACAGGCAAGAGACCCAGTACTTC	CASSADRQETQYF	TRBJ2-5	-	TRBD1	TRBV2	13
TGTGCCAGCAGCGTAGCCCCGGGGGCTGAAGCTTTCTTT	CASSVAPGAEAFF	TRBJ1-1	once	-	TRBV9	13
TGTGCCAGCAGCCCGGACAGATTTCAGCCCCAGCATTTT	CASSPDRFQPQHF	TRBJ1-5	-	-	TRBV7-2	13
TGCAGCGTTCGGGGACTAGCGGGGCTTATTATCACAGATACGCAGTATTTT	CSVRGLAGLIITDTQYF	TRBJ2-3	-	TRBD2	TRBV29-1	17
TGTGCCAGCAGCTTAAGGGGCACCGGGGAGCTGTTTTTT	CASSLRGTGELFF	TRBJ2-2	-	-	TRBV7-3	13
TGTGCCAGCAGTGAACAGGAAAACTATGGCTACACCTTC	CASSEQENYGYTF	TRBJ1-2	-	-	TRBV25-1	13
TGCGCCAGCAGCCAAGATTTTGGACAACGGTATTCACCCCTCCACTTT	CASSQDFGQRYSPLHF	TRBJ1-6	once	-	TRBV4-3	16
TGTGCCAGTAGCGGCAGGGACGCGGACACTGAAGCTTTCTTT	CASSGRDADTEAFF	TRBJ1-1	-	-	TRBV19	14
TGTGCCAGCAGGAAACAGGGGAAAGAAGCTTTCTTT	CASRKQGKEAFF	TRBJ1-1	-	TRBD1	TRBV6-5	12
TGCGCCAGCAGCCCTTATCCTAGCGGGGGGGAAAATGAGCAGTTCTTC	CASSPYPSGGENEQFF	TRBJ2-1	once	TRBD2	TRBV5-1	16
TGCGCCAGCAGCTTTGGCAGGGGAACTGGAAACACCATATATTTT	CASSFGRGTGNTIYF	TRBJ1-3	-	-	TRBV5-1	15
TGTGCCAGCAGCCTAGGGACCTATCAGCCCCAGCATTTT	CASSLGTYQPQHF	TRBJ1-5	-	-	TRBV7-8	13
TGTGCCAGCAGTAAAGGGGGGCGAACTTACGAGCAGTACTTC	CASSKGGRTYEQYF	TRBJ2-7	-	-	TRBV6-6	14
TGTGCCAGCAGCGTAGCTATGGGGGTATACGATACGCAGTATTTT	CASSVAMGVYDTQYF	TRBJ2-3	once	-	TRBV9	15
TGCGCCAGCAGCCAAGTAACGATCAGGGGGAAACGCTCACCCCTCCACTTT	CASSQVTIRGKRSPLHF	TRBJ1-6	-	TRBD1	TRBV4-1	17
TGTGCCAGCAGTTACTCCGGGGGCAGGGTAGGCTACGAGCAGTACTTC	CASSYSGGRVGYEQYF	TRBJ2-7	-	-	TRBV6-6	16
TGCGCCAGCAGTCACGGACTAGCGGGGGACGCAGATACGCAGTATTTT	CASSHGLAGDADTQYF	TRBJ2-3	-	TRBD2	TRBV4-1	16
TGTGCCAGCAGGAGGACAGGGGGAGGGTACGAGCAGTACTTC	CASRRTGGGYEQYF	TRBJ2-7	-	TRBD1	TRBV25-1	14
TGTGCCAGCAGCTTGGAGGGACAGGGGGCTCGGGAGACCCAGTACTTC	CASSLEGQGARETQYF	TRBJ2-5	-	TRBD1	TRBV5-4	16
TGTGCCAGCAGCGAATCCGGGACCCCCCTGGGAACAGATACGCAGTATTTT	CASSESGTPLGTDTQYF	TRBJ2-3	-	-	TRBV6-1	17
TGTGCCAGCTCACCATCCCGGGACAGGGCTTTACCTTTCTTT	CASSPSRDRALPFF	TRBJ1-1	-	TRBD1	TRBV18	14
TGCGCCAGCAGCTTCGGAGGCCAGACATACAATGAGCAGTTCTTC	CASSFGGQTYNEQFF	TRBJ2-1	few	-	TRBV5-1	15